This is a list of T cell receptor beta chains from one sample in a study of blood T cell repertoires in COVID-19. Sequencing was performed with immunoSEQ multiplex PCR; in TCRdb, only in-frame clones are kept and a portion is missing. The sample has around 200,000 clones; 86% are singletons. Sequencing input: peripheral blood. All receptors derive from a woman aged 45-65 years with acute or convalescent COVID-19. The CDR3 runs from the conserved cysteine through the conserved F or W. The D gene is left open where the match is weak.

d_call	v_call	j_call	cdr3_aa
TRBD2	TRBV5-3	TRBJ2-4	CARATRSGGPLAKNIQYF
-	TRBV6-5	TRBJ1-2	CATRTDLSNYGYTF
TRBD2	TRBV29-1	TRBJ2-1	CSAQGLAGINEQFF
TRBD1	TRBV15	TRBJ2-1	CATSRDAGRGPSEQFF
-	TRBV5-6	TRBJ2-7	CASSFAARDEQYF
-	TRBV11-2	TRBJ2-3	CASSLKIRQPKYTDTQYF
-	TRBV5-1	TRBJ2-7	CASSLAILNPKEQYF
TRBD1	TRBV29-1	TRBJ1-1	CSARQGSTLTEAFF
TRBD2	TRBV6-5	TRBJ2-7	CASRLAVTRGEQYF
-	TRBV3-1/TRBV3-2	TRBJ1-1	CASSHRGNTEAFF
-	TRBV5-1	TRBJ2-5	CASSLTSYQETQYF
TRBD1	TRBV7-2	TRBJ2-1	CASSLGDRGTNEQFF
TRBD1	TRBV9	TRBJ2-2	CASSVAPGGADTGELFF
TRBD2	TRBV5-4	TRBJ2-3	CASSLGAGGSTDTQYF
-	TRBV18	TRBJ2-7	CASSRAYEQYF
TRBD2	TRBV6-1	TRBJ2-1	CASSVTSGGAGITYNEQFF
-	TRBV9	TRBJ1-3	CASSVGQDFSGNTIYF
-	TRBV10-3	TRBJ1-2	CAISDSVYGYTF
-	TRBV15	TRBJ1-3	CATSSREGTGNTIYF
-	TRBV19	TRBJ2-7	CASSMVPGGRGYEQYF
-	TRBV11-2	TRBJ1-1	CASSLVSGSGTEAFF
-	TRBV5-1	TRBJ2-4	CASSLSGHGLGNIQYF
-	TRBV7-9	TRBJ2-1	CASNRDNPSNEQFF
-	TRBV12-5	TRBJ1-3	CASGLVLNTIYF
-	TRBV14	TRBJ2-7	CASSQDWSNPQSNYEQYF
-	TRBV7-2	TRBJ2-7	CASSLGLASYEQYF
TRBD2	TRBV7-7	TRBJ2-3	CASSPGLAGVGDTQYF
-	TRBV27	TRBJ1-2	CASSLRGAVGYGYTF
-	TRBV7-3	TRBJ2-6	CASSKKPLSGANVLTF
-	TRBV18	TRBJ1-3	CASSPQEDPSGNTIYF
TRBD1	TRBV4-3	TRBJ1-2	CASSQDRGGYGYTF
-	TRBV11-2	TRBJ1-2	CASSLTENYGYTF
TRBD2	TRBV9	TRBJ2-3	CASSVGRGFSADTQYF
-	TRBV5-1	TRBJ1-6	CASSPEGGYNSPLHF
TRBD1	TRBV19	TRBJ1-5	CASSLTGGINQPQHF
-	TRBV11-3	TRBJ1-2	CASSLEAGMGYTF
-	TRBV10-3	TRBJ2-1	CAHAAPGYNEQFF
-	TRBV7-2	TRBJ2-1	CASSPDSGRDYNEQFF
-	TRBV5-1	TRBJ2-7	CASSAWGPYEQYF
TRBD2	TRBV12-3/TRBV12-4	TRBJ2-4	CASSTSARGIQYF
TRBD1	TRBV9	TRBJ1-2	CASTSQTDRVDYGYTF
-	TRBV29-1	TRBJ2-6	CSVPALAGANVLTF
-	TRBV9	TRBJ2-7	CASSVGGHEQYF
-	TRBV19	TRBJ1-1	CASSTGMNTEAFF
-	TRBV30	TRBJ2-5	CAWIPRGWGETQYF
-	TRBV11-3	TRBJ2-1	CASSDRGSYNEQFF
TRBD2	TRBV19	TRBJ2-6	CASRGLAEYRSLSNAANVLTF
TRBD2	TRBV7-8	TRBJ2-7	CASSLRGGRPYEQYF
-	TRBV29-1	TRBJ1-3	CSVELRAGNTIYF
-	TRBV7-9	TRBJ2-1	CASSSTSGEQFF
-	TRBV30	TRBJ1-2	CAWNKDSTSNYGYTF
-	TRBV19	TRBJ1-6	CASSVTGFESPLHF
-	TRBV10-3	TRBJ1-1	CAISESPPSQKNTEAFF
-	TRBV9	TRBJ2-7	CASSVGSGPYEQYF